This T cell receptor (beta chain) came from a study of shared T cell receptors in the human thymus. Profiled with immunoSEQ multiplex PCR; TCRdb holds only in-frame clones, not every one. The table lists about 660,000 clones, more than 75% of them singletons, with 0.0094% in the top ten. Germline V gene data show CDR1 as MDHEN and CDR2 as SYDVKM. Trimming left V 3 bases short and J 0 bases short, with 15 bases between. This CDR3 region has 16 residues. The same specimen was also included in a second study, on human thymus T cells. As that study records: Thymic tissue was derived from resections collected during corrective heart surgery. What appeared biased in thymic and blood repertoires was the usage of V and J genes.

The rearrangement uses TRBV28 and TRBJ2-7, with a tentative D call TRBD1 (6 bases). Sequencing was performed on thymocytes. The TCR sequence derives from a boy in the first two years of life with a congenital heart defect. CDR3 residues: CASSFAPQGHSYEQYF. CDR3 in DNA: TGTGCCAGCAGTTTTGCCCCCCAGGGGCACTCCTACGAGCAGTACTTC.